One and the same sample provided the 27 T cell receptor beta chains below, sequenced in a study of shared clonotypes between healthy human individuals. Generated by immunoSEQ multiplex PCR, the TCRdb table keeps only in-frame clones and is missing some. Altogether around 1.1 million clones are present, about 72% being singletons, with the ten largest covering 0.7% to 0.95%. The sample consisted of memory CD4+ T cells from PBMCs. Subset in this sample: CD45RA-negative fraction. These receptor sequences come from a man aged 18-30 years in good health. Some clones in this sample may be carry-over from other donors' samples.

The chain carries TRBV4-2 and TRBJ1-3; 9 positions agree with TRBD1. Germline V gene sequence: CDR1 LGHNA, CDR2 YNFKEQ. The J segment lost 6 bases and the V segment lost 4 bases, leaving 10 bases of the junction unmatched. The CDR3 totals 16 residues. In nucleotides, the CDR3 is TGTGCCAGCAGCCCCCAGATGGGACAGGGAGTAAACACCATATATTTT. Translated, it gives CASSPQMGQGVNTIYF.

In this sample, this clone turned up once. The chain is built from TRBV2 and TRBJ2-7, with D hard to call. V dropped 2 bases and J dropped 6 bases, with 14 bases sitting between them. CDR1 is SNHLY, CDR2 FYNNEI, per germline. This CDR3 has 14 amino acids. CDR3 in amino acids: CASSECGVLCEQYF. The CDR3 DNA follows: TGTGCCAGCAGTGAATGTGGGGTATTGTGCGAGCAGTACTTC.

This clone was observed many times. The chain has TRBV7-2 and TRBJ1-2; TRBD1 matches 7 bases. The germline V gene has CDR1 SGHTA and CDR2 FQGNSA. Trimming removed 5 bases from V and 7 bases from J; junction bases left unmatched: 7. CDR3 size: 13 residues. Here the CDR3 DNA reads TGTGCCAGCAGCACGGACAGGCGACTTGGCTACACCTTC. Translated: CASSTDRRLGYTF.

Concerning this clone itself: The sample carries other DNA sequences with the same CDR3. The chain employs TRBV6-6 and TRBJ1-2; no definite D call. Per germline, CDR1 MNHNY and CDR2 SVGAGI (reference sequence). Trimming removed 2 bases from V and 8 bases from J, with 9 bases in between. The CDR3 contains 12 residues. In DNA form, the CDR3 reads TGTGCCAGCAGTTACCCGGACCGGGGCTACACCTTC. It specifies CASSYPDRGYTF.

The J gene is TRBJ1-4, the V gene TRBV11-2, with D tentatively TRBD1 (5 bases). Per germline, CDR1 SGHAT and CDR2 FQNNGV. Trimming left V 6 bases short and J 13 bases short, with 15 bases between. This CDR3 has 12 residues. The CDR3 coding sequence is TGTGCCAGCAGGGACGCAGGGAGGGGACTGTTTTTT. Translation gives CASRDAGRGLFF.

The chain recombines TRBV25-1 with TRBJ1-2; the D gene is possibly TRBD1 (6 bases). With 5 bases removed from V and 8 bases from J, the gap between germline ends came to 15 bases. Germline CDR1 MGHDK, CDR2 SYGVNS. The CDR3 loop spans 13 amino acids. The chain's CDR3 is CASSTGTYEGYTF. The CDR3 coding sequence is TGTGCCAGCAGTACCGGGACATACGAAGGCTACACCTTC.

V usage is TRBV20-1 and J usage is TRBJ2-7, with D unresolved. The ends were cut back, 3 bases at V and 6 bases at J, with 9 bases in the middle. This CDR3 is built from 11 residues. CDR1 and CDR2 (germline): DFQATT, SNEGSKA (reference sequence). The CDR3 DNA reads TGCAGTGCTAGTAGGCGATCCGAGCAGTACTTC. Translated: CSASRRSEQYF.

The chain links TRBV6-1 to TRBJ2-5; 8 bases fit TRBD2. The CDR3 runs to 16 residues. J was trimmed by 0 bases and V by 2 bases; bases with no gene match: 5. The V gene's germline CDR1 is MNHNS and CDR2 SASEGT. CDR3: CASSEWKREYQETQYF. CDR3 sequence (DNA): TGTGCCAGCAGTGAATGGAAGCGGGAGTACCAAGAGACCCAGTACTTC.

The chain joins TRBV5-1 to TRBJ2-7, with 7 bases fitting TRBD1. Trimming at V came to 0 bases and at J to 5 bases, leaving 5 bases not matched to a gene. Germline V gene sequence: CDR1 SGHRS, CDR2 YFSETQ. The CDR3 covers 14 residues. CDR3 nucleotides: TGCGCCAGCAGCTTGGTGAGGGGGCGCGACGAGCAGTACTTC. As protein: CASSLVRGRDEQYF.

This clone was counted between two and nine times. At the DNA level, this CDR3 is encoded by other sequences in the same sample as well. The chain employs TRBV7-9 and TRBJ1-1, with D hard to call. V lost 3 bases to trimming and J lost 1 base, with 6 bases between them. This CDR3 comprises 13 residues. The germline V gene encodes CDR1 SEHNR and CDR2 FQNEAQ (reference sequence). The CDR3 here is CASSFSENTEAFF. Written as DNA, the CDR3 is TGTGCCAGCAGCTTCTCAGAGAACACTGAAGCTTTCTTT.

This clone occurred a few times. The CDR3 is CASSLSGTGNTEAFF. In nucleotides, the CDR3 is TGTGCCAGCAGCCTTTCCGGGACAGGAAACACTGAAGCTTTCTTT. This sequence joins TRBV7-3 and TRBJ1-1, with 8 bases lining up with TRBD1. The germline V gene has CDR1 SGHTA and CDR2 FQGTGA. The length of the CDR3 is 15 residues. V trimming: 5 bases; J trimming: 2 bases; junction bases outside the gene matches: 7.

This clone was seen only a few times. The rearrangement uses TRBV19 and TRBJ2-1, with 7 bases identical to TRBD1. V lost 5 bases and J lost 5; bases outside the gene matches: 6. Germline values: CDR1 LNHDA, CDR2 SQIVND (reference sequence). This CDR3 region has 14 residues. The CDR3 loop is CASSSTGFDNEQFF. As DNA, the CDR3 is TGTGCCAGTAGTTCGACAGGGTTTGACAATGAGCAGTTCTTC.

This chain joins TRBV2 and TRBJ2-7, with 8 bases identical to TRBD1. Germline trimming cut 1 base from V and 2 bases from J; bases unmatched to any gene: 4. Germline V gene data show CDR1 as SNHLY and CDR2 as FYNNEI. The CDR3 loop spans 15 amino acids. The chain's CDR3 is CASSEGTGLPYEQYF. CDR3 nucleotide sequence: TGTGCCAGCAGTGAAGGGACAGGGCTCCCCTACGAGCAGTACTTC.

This chain links TRBV5-8 with TRBJ2-7, with 11 bases that match TRBD2. With 6 bases clipped from V and 3 bases from J, the junction kept 8 bases outside the gene matches. This CDR3 is built from 15 residues. CDR1 is SGHTS, CDR2 YDEGEE, per germline. For the CDR3, the DNA is TGTGCCAGCAACTCCTTGGGACTAGCGGTCTACGAGCAGTACTTC. It yields the protein CASNSLGLAVYEQYF. The full variable domain, completed using reference TRBV5-8 and TRBJ2-7, is EAGVTQSPTHLIKTRGQQATLRCSPISGHTSVYWYQQALGLGLQFLLWYDEGEERNRGNFPPRFSGRQFPNYSSELNVNALELEDSALYLCASNSLGLAVYEQYFGPGTRLTVT.

On this clone itself: Other DNA sequences in the sample encode the same CDR3. The V gene is TRBV15, the J gene TRBJ2-3; 8 nucleotides match TRBD1. The CDR3 spans 15 residues. The V segment lost 1 base and the J segment 6 bases; nucleotides outside the gene matches: 6. In germline, CDR1 is LNHNV, CDR2 YYDKDF (reference sequence). The CDR3 is CATSRGQGALDTQYF. Here the CDR3 DNA reads TGTGCCACCAGCAGAGGGCAGGGGGCTCTGGATACGCAGTATTTT.

The V call is TRBV7-2, the J call TRBJ1-3; D unclear. V gave up 0 bases and J gave up 4 bases, with 13 bases separating them. There are 16 residues in the CDR3. Germline CDR1 reads SGHTA; CDR2 reads FQGNSA. CDR3 nucleotides: TGTGCCAGCAGCTTAGCCCCCACGGGTACCGGAAACACCATATATTTT. This gives the protein CASSLAPTGTGNTIYF.

This clone was detected a few times. The J gene is TRBJ2-4, the V gene TRBV2; D not certain. The CDR3 has 15 residues. Germline loops: CDR1 SNHLY, CDR2 FYNNEI. The V end lost 1 base, the J end lost 0 bases, and 7 bases lay between the germline ends. CDR3 amino acids: CASSEELLAKNIQYF. The CDR3 nucleotides are TGTGCCAGCAGTGAAGAACTGTTAGCCAAAAACATTCAGTACTTC.

The table lists this clone with a few counts. J is TRBJ1-3 and V is TRBV10-3; D gene unclear. The germline gives CDR1 ENHRY, CDR2 SYGVKD. With 6 bases removed from V and 0 bases from J, the gap between germline ends came to 9 bases. The CDR3 consists of 14 residues. The CDR3 loop reads CAIRTVSSGNTIYF. CDR3 nucleotide sequence: TGTGCCATCAGGACGGTGAGCTCTGGAAACACCATATATTTT.

The genes are TRBV28 and TRBJ2-2, with D maybe TRBD2 (7 bases). The V gene's germline CDR1 is MDHEN and CDR2 SYDVKM. The CDR3 is made up of 16 amino acids. V lost 7 bases to trimming and J lost 5 bases, with 20 bases between them. For the CDR3, the DNA is TGTGCCAGCATCCCCAGCGGGACACTCAAAACCGGGGAGCTGTTTTTT. Amino acid sequence: CASIPSGTLKTGELFF.

The chain combines TRBV18 with TRBJ1-2; TRBD1 is a possible D gene (5 bases). V was trimmed by 0 bases and J by 8 bases, leaving 10 bases between them. The CDR3 totals 13 residues. The germline V gene encodes CDR1 KGHSH and CDR2 LQKENI. DNA for the CDR3: TGTGCCAGCTCACCACCGGAAGGGGTGGGCTACACCTTC. It encodes CASSPPEGVGYTF.

On this clone: This likely comes from a read error, as the CDR3 has no conserved phenylalanine or tryptophan at its end. The CDR3: CASSEAEPNTGELFL. The CDR3 region has the DNA TGTGCCAGCAGTGAGGCGGAACCGAACACCGGGGAGCTGTTTCTT. V usage is TRBV2 and J usage is TRBJ2-2, with D unresolved. Trimming left V 3 bases short and J 0 bases short, with 8 bases between. The germline V gene encodes CDR1 SNHLY and CDR2 FYNNEI. The CDR3 length is 15 residues.

This chain joins TRBV6-1 and TRBJ1-5; 7 bases match TRBD1. Trimming cost V 8 bases and J 0 bases; bases outside gene matches: 4. Looked up from germline, CDR1 is MNHNS and CDR2 is SASEGT. CDR3 length: 14 residues. CDR3 nucleotides: TGTGCCAGCGAGACAGGGTATAGCAATCAGCCCCAGCATTTT. This gives the protein CASETGYSNQPQHF.

The gene calls are TRBV30 and TRBJ2-7, with D unclear. The CDR3 covers 12 residues. V gave up 0 bases and J gave up 5 bases, with 8 bases separating them. Germline V gives CDR1 GTSNPN, CDR2 SVGIG (reference sequence). The CDR3 region has the DNA TGTGCCTGGAGTGTGGGTCCCCACGAGCAGTACTTC. Protein: CAWSVGPHEQYF.

This chain uses TRBV7-9 with TRBJ2-2; a possible D gene is TRBD2 (6 bases). Germline CDR1 SEHNR, CDR2 FQNEAQ (reference sequence). This CDR3 has 18 amino acids. Deletions cut 5 bases from V and 3 bases from J, with 22 bases between. The CDR3 here is CASSRWAGGGMDTGELFF. The CDR3 DNA reads as TGTGCCAGCAGCCGGTGGGCAGGTGGCGGGATGGACACCGGGGAGCTGTTTTTT. The variable domain in full, with the rest retrieved from reference TRBV7-9 and TRBJ2-2, is DTGVSQNPRHKITKRGQNVTFRCDPISEHNRLYWYRQTLGQGPEFLTYFQNEAQLEKSRLLSDRFSAERPKGSFSTLEIQRTEQGDSAMYLCASSRWAGGGMDTGELFFGEGSRLTVL.

V usage is TRBV25-1 and J usage is TRBJ1-4; 9 nucleotides align to TRBD1. The CDR3 extends over 17 amino acids. The germline V gene has CDR1 MGHDK and CDR2 SYGVNS. V was clipped by 7 bases and J by 2 bases; unmatched bases: 11. Here the CDR3 DNA reads TGTGCCAGCATGGGGGGACAGGGAAGTTCGACTAATGAAAAACTGTTTTTT. Its translation: CASMGGQGSSTNEKLFF.

This clone was picked up a small number of times. This chain links TRBV29-1 with TRBJ1-1; a possible D gene is TRBD1 (6 bases). The CDR3 is 13 amino acids. CDR1 and CDR2 from the germline V gene are SQVTM and ANQGSEA. V shed 3 bases and J shed 6 bases, with 14 bases lying between them. CDR3 sequence: CSVESRGFAEAFF. CDR3 DNA: TGCAGCGTTGAGAGCAGGGGATTCGCTGAAGCTTTCTTT.

The chain is built from TRBV2 and TRBJ2-2; 11 positions match TRBD1. Germline V gene lookup returns CDR1 SNHLY and CDR2 FYNNEI. CDR3 length: 15 amino acids. The trim removed 6 bases at V and 3 bases at J, leaving 3 bases unmatched. As DNA, the CDR3 is TGTGCCAGCAGACGGACAGGGGGCTACACCGGGGAGCTGTTTTTT. This translates into CASRRTGGYTGELFF.